These T cell receptor beta chains were read from a single sample in a study of CD8+CD57+ T cells in acquired aplastic anemia. TCRdb fed the reads into MiXCR, producing one record per CDR3 protein. The sample shows about 270,000 distinct CDR3 sequences, less than 85% of them seen only once. The sample taken for sequencing was sorted CD4+, CD8+, or CD8+CD57+ T cells (not recorded which) from PBMCs. The receptors come from a human donor with aplastic anemia. Each CDR3 is given with its conserved first and last residue. The order of the fields is D gene, clone size, V gene, J gene, CDR3 DNA, CDR3 protein. D genes are given only for firm matches. Not all rows give a size; the values are once, few, many and, for expanded clones, a class.

>NA|NA|TRBV7-9|TRBJ1-6
TGTGCCAGCAGCTTTGAAAGAAGCGAGCGGTCCGATGAGCACTTT
CASSFERSERSDEHF
>NA|NA|TRBV9|TRBJ2-3
TGTGCCAGCAGCGACGGGACTGGCGGAATAGATACGTTT
CASSDGTGGIDTF
>NA|NA|TRBV7-2|TRBJ2-2
NA
CASSFTSAMSSSSGELFF
>TRBD1|NA|TRBV7-6|TRBJ2-3
TGTGCCAGCAGCTCGGACAGGTTGCTTTCACCTACGCAGTATTTT
CASSSDRLLSPTQYF
>NA|NA|TRBV15|TRBJ2-3
TGTGCCAGCAGCAGAGCCAGCGATCCAGATACGCAGTACTTT
CASSRASDPDTQYF
>NA|NA|TRBV7-2|TRBJ2-5
TGTGCCAGCAGCATGCGACGGGGAGAAGAGTATCAGTACTTC
CASSMRRGEEYQYF
>TRBD2|NA|TRBV7-9|TRBJ2-7
TGCGCCAGCAGCCACCCCGGACTGGCGGGAGGGGACGAGCAGTACTTC
CASSHPGLAGGDEQYF
>NA|once|TRBV15|TRBJ1-6
TGTGCCACCAGCATATATGGCACCGCCGATAATTCACCCCTCCACTTT
CATSIYGTADNSPLHF
>TRBD1|NA|TRBV7-9|TRBJ2-7
TGTGCCAGCAGCACGGACAGGGTCGCCTCCTACGAGCAGTACTTC
CASSTDRVASYEQYF
>NA|NA|TRBV5-1|TRBJ2-7
TGTGCCAGCAGCGCGGTTATGGATGAAGCTTTTTACGAGCAGTACTTC
CASSAVMDEAFYEQYF
>NA|NA|TRBV20-1|TRBJ1-1
TGCAGTGCTAGCTCAGGGGAGGGCACTGAAGCTTTCTTT
CSASSGEGTEAFF
>NA|NA|TRBV7-9|TRBJ2-3
TGTGCCAGCAGCTTTCAGAGACACAGGGGGGGCGATGAGCATTTT
CASSFQRHRGGDEHF
>TRBD2|NA|TRBV12-5|TRBJ2-7
TGTGCCAGCAGTTCGGGGGGAACCCACGAGCAGTACTTC
CASSSGGTHEQYF
>NA|NA|TRBV5-1|TRBJ2-7
TGCGCCAGCAGCCCGCTCGCCGAAGGTGAGCAGTACTTC
CASSPLAEGEQYF
>NA|once|TRBV2|TRBJ1-6
TGTGCCAGCACTTCGAATTCACCCCTCCACTTT
CASTSNSPLHF
>NA|NA|TRBV15|TRBJ1-4
TGTGCCACCAGCCAAGGCGACATCACGGGTGAAAAACTGTTTTTT
CATSQGDITGEKLFF
>TRBD1|NA|TRBV7-2|TRBJ2-3
TGTGCCAGCAGCGAGTGGACAGGGGATCACACAGATACGCAGTATTTT
CASSEWTGDHTDTQYF
>NA|NA|TRBV2|TRBJ1-2
TGTGCCAGCAGCTTGACGGGGGTCGCCGACTATGGCTTCACCTTC
CASSLTGVADYGFTF
>NA|NA|TRBV5-1|TRBJ1-5
TGCGCCAGCAGCCATACCGGGGCTCGGCCCCAGCATTTT
CASSHTGARPQHF
>NA|NA|TRBV15|TRBJ2-7
TGTGCCAGCAGCTTAGCTAGTCAGCAAGATACGCAGTACTTC
CASSLASQQDTQYF
>TRBD2|NA|TRBV7-9|TRBJ2-1
TGTGCCAGCAGCCCCGGGGGAGGGGATCACACGGATACGCAGTTCTTC
CASSPGGGDHTDTQFF
>NA|NA|TRBV2|TRBJ2-3
TGTGCCAGCAGCGAAGAGGCAGGTAGTGCCGATGCGCAGTATTTT
CASSEEAGSADAQYF
>NA|NA|TRBV6-2/TRBV6-3|TRBJ2-1
TGTGCCAGCAGTTGGGGGAGCGGAAACGGTCAGGATGAGCAGTTCTTC
CASSWGSGNGQDEQFF
>NA|NA|TRBV7-9|TRBJ1-6
TGTGCCAGCAGCTTAGTAGCCGGGGAGCTGAATTCACCCCTCCACTTT
CASSLVAGELNSPLHF
>NA|NA|TRBV9|TRBJ2-3
TGTGCCAGCAGCGACCGGGACCGTAGCACAGATACGCAGTATTTT
CASSDRDRSTDTQYF
>NA|once|TRBV11-3|TRBJ2-5
TGTGCCAGCAGCTTAGAATACGCAGCCCAGTACTTC
CASSLEYAAQYF
>TRBD2|NA|TRBV7-9|TRBJ2-5
TGTGCCAGCAGCTTTGAAAGAAGCGGGGGGGGCGATCAGTACTTC
CASSFERSGGGDQYF
>NA|NA|TRBV7-8|TRBJ1-1
TGTGCCAGCAGCTCTCAGGGGCCGGAGACTGAAGCTTTCTTT
CASSSQGPETEAFF
>NA|NA|TRBV7-6|TRBJ1-6
TGTGCCAGCAGCTTGGCCAGATTGCTTAAACCCCTCCAGTTT
CASSLARLLKPLQF
>NA|NA|TRBV7-8|TRBJ2-3
TGTGCCAGCAGCGATGTAAGAGCTGAGACGCAGTTTTGG
CASSDVRAETQFW
>NA|NA|TRBV7-8|TRBJ1-2
TGTGCCAGCAGCTTAGCGGACGGGCCCGATAACCATGATTACACCTTC
CASSLADGPDNHDYTF
>NA|NA|TRBV7-7|TRBJ1-1
TGTGCTAGCAGCCATCGACGGGACACTGAAGCTTTCTTT
CASSHRRDTEAFF
>TRBD1|NA|TRBV5-6|TRBJ1-5
TGTGCCAGCAGCGCCTTGGGACAGAGCAATCAGCCCCAGCATTTT
CASSALGQSNQPQHF
>NA|NA|TRBV13|TRBJ2-3
TGTGCCAGCAGCTTAGAGGGGGACGGGCTTGTACATGATTTT
CASSLEGDGLVHDF
>NA|NA|TRBV5-5|TRBJ1-3
TGCGCCAGCAGCTCTGCAAGGAAAGCGGACACCATATATTTT
CASSSARKADTIYF
>TRBD1|NA|TRBV7-2|TRBJ1-1
TGTGCCAGCAGCTTAGATCTGACAGGGAACACTGAAGCTGCTTTCTTT
CASSLDLTGNTEAAFF
>TRBD2|NA|TRBV7-2|TRBJ2-3
TGTGCCACCAGCAGAGCGGGAACACCTACAGATAAGCAGTATTTT
CATSRAGTPTDKQYF
>NA|once|TRBV7-9|TRBJ1-1
TGTGCCAGCAGCTTTCGAAGAAGCGAAGGGTTCTTT
CASSFRRSEGFF
>TRBD2|NA|TRBV2|TRBJ2-1
TGTGCCAGCAGACATGGGGTAGCGGGTAGGCTGTCCTTC
CASRHGVAGRLSF
>NA|NA|TRBV11-2|TRBJ1-6
TGTGCCAGCAGCCCTCAGGGGTATAATTCACCCCTCCACTTT
CASSPQGYNSPLHF
>NA|NA|TRBV7-9|TRBJ2-1
TGCGCCAGCAGCGACGCGAGAGTCCTTGAGCAGTTCTTC
CASSDARVLEQFF
>TRBD2|NA|TRBV7-2|TRBJ2-1
TGTGCCAGCAGCGCGCCCAGGAGTAGCGGGTTCAATGAGCAGTTCTTC
CASSAPRSSGFNEQFF
>NA|NA|TRBV7-9|TRBJ1-6
TGTGCCAGCAGCTCCCCCCGGGCCTGCGGGGCTAACGTCCTCCACTTT
CASSSPRACGANVLHF
>NA|NA|TRBV29-1|TRBJ1-1
TGCAGCGTTGAAAGGTCTGGGACTACCACTGAAGCTTTCTTT
CSVERSGTTTEAFF
>NA|once|TRBV2|TRBJ1-5
TGTGCCAGCAGTGAAGGGAGCAGGGCGATCAATCAGCCCCAGCATTTT
CASSEGSRAINQPQHF
>NA|NA|TRBV2|TRBJ2-7
TGTGCCAGCAGTTACGTGCAGGGTAATTACGCGCAGCACTTT
CASSYVQGNYAQHF
>TRBD2|NA|TRBV7-2|TRBJ2-3
TGTGCCAGCAGCTTAGAATTGGCGGGGGAGAGGGAGTACTTT
CASSLELAGEREYF
>NA|NA|TRBV2|TRBJ1-2
TGTGCCAGCAGGGTCCGCCGCAGGGGACCTCACTATTTTTACCCCTTC
CASRVRRRGPHYFYPF
>NA|NA|TRBV7-8|TRBJ2-3
TGTGCCAGCAGCTTAGCGGGAGGACCCGATAAGCCGCATTATTTT
CASSLAGGPDKPHYF
>NA|NA|TRBV20-1|TRBJ1-1
TGCAGTGCTAGAGACGGGGGCAGTGACACTGAAGCTTTCTTT
CSARDGGSDTEAFF
>NA|NA|TRBV7-3|TRBJ1-5
TGTGCCAGCAGCTTGGGGAGGGAGGGTTTCAGTCAGCCCCAGCATTTT
CASSLGREGFSQPQHF
>TRBD2|NA|TRBV10-3|TRBJ2-5
TGTGCCATCAGTGACCGAGCGGGGGGCGGTTCGGCCCAGTACTTC
CAISDRAGGGSAQYF
>NA|NA|TRBV7-3|TRBJ1-1
TGTGCCAGCTCAATAGATGCCACCGCGATCGCACAAGCATTCTTT
CASSIDATAIAQAFF
>TRBD1|once|TRBV9|TRBJ2-4
TGTGCCAGCAGCGTAGGACAGGGGGCTGGAAACATTCAGTACTTC
CASSVGQGAGNIQYF
>NA|once|TRBV10-3|TRBJ2-3
TGTGCCAGCAGTGAGTCTTCAGGAGCGGAAGTGAATGAAAAGCAGTATTTT
CASSESSGAEVNEKQYF